These T cell receptor beta chains were read from a single sample in a study of control samples from healthy donors and cancer patients. Generated by immunoSEQ multiplex PCR, the TCRdb table keeps only in-frame clones and is missing some. The table has 75,000 to 95,000 clones, roughly 91% seen once. Sample: PBMCs. The receptors stem from a woman aged 45-65 years with colorectal cancer. Each CDR3 is given with its conserved first and last residue. The order of the fields is D gene, clone size, J gene, V gene, CDR3 protein, CDR3 DNA. D genes are given only for firm matches. Rows give clone size only sometimes, using once, few, many, or a class for an expanded clone.

>NA|NA|TRBJ1-1|TRBV5-1
CASSLGAVQDTEAFF
TGCGCCAGCAGCTTGGGAGCGGTCCAGGACACTGAAGCTTTCTTT
>TRBD1|NA|TRBJ1-1|TRBV9
CASSGGGRTEAFF
TGTGCCAGCAGCGGAGGGGGCCGGACTGAAGCTTTCTTT
>TRBD1|NA|TRBJ1-1|TRBV28
CASSAYRGQTEAFF
TGTGCCAGCAGTGCCTACAGGGGGCAGACTGAAGCTTTCTTT
>NA|once|TRBJ1-1|TRBV19
CASSSEGNTEAFF
TGTGCCAGTAGTTCAGAGGGGAACACTGAAGCTTTCTTT
>TRBD1|NA|TRBJ1-4|TRBV30
CAWSLGGFEKLFF
TGTGCCTGGAGTTTAGGGGGCTTCGAAAAACTGTTTTTT
>TRBD1|NA|TRBJ1-4|TRBV6-5
CASHRQGNEKLFF
TGTGCCAGCCACAGACAGGGAAATGAAAAACTGTTTTTT
>NA|few|TRBJ1-2|TRBV12-3/TRBV12-4
CASSLVTYGYTF
TGTGCCAGCAGTTTGGTCACCTATGGCTACACCTTC
>NA|NA|TRBJ2-2|TRBV18
CASSPPPGELFF
TGTGCCAGCTCACCGCCACCCGGGGAGCTGTTTTTT
>NA|once|TRBJ1-1|TRBV12-3/TRBV12-4
CASSYAEEAFF
TGTGCCAGCAGTTACGCAGAGGAGGCTTTCTTT
>NA|NA|TRBJ2-1|TRBV15
CATSRVRDQGEQFF
TGTGCCACCAGCAGAGTCAGGGATCAGGGTGAGCAGTTCTTC
>NA|NA|TRBJ1-1|TRBV10-1
CASRRGRGTEAFF
TGCGCCAGCAGACGGGGTAGGGGGACTGAAGCTTTCTTT
>NA|NA|TRBJ1-2|TRBV27
CASSLKDGSFYGYTF
TGTGCCAGCAGTTTAAAGGACGGTTCCTTTTATGGCTACACCTTC
>NA|NA|TRBJ1-2|TRBV10-1
CASSERQNYGYTF
TGCGCCAGCAGTGAAAGACAGAACTATGGCTACACCTTC
>NA|NA|TRBJ1-5|TRBV20-1
CSASSKGNQPQHF
TGCAGTGCTAGTTCTAAAGGGAATCAGCCCCAGCATTTT
>TRBD1|NA|TRBJ2-5|TRBV6-5
CASSYSGQGFEETQYF
TGTGCCAGCAGTTACTCCGGACAGGGGTTCGAGGAGACCCAGTACTTC
>NA|NA|TRBJ2-1|TRBV7-8
CASSHRGYEQFF
TGTGCCAGCAGCCACCGGGGCTACGAGCAGTTCTTC
>NA|NA|TRBJ2-1|TRBV18
CASSPGPTGYNEQFF
TGTGCCAGCTCACCCGGCCCCACGGGGTACAATGAGCAGTTCTTC
>NA|NA|TRBJ2-3|TRBV6-4
CASSRDPTGADTQYF
TGTGCCAGCAGTCGAGACCCTACGGGGGCAGATACGCAGTATTTT
>TRBD2|NA|TRBJ2-2|TRBV5-1
CASSPNLAGAILNTGELFF
TGCGCCAGCAGCCCTAATCTAGCGGGGGCGATACTTAACACCGGGGAGCTGTTTTTT
>NA|NA|TRBJ1-1|TRBV19
CASSLPSNTEAFF
TGTGCCAGTAGCCTTCCCAGTAACACTGAAGCTTTCTTT
>NA|NA|TRBJ1-2|TRBV19
CASTQGAYGYTF
TGTGCCAGTACACAGGGCGCCTATGGCTACACCTTC
>NA|NA|TRBJ1-5|TRBV10-3
CAISESDGAAQHF
TGTGCCATCAGTGAGTCGGACGGGGCAGCCCAGCATTTT
>TRBD1|NA|TRBJ1-4|TRBV3-1/TRBV3-2
CASSQGITGAGEKLFF
TGTGCCAGCAGCCAAGGAATCACAGGGGCGGGCGAAAAACTGTTTTTT
>TRBD1|NA|TRBJ2-6|TRBV3-1/TRBV3-2
CASSQGQGAYGANVLTF
TGTGCCAGCAGCCAAGGGCAGGGGGCGTACGGGGCCAACGTCCTGACTTTC
>NA|NA|TRBJ2-5|TRBV7-9
CASSLSAGSSVTQYF
TGTGCCAGCAGCTTATCGGCGGGGAGCTCAGTGACCCAGTACTTC
>NA|NA|TRBJ1-2|TRBV2
CASTIQGRQDLGYTF
TGTGCCAGCACCATACAGGGAAGGCAAGATCTTGGCTACACCTTC
>NA|NA|TRBJ2-2|TRBV5-6
CASSPAGQGGTGELFF
TGTGCCAGCAGCCCGGCGGGGCAGGGGGGTACCGGGGAGCTGTTTTTT
>NA|NA|TRBJ1-2|TRBV5-1
CASSLVAGANYGYTF
TGCGCCAGCAGCTTGGTGGCTGGAGCTAACTATGGCTACACCTTC
>NA|NA|TRBJ1-2|TRBV6-5
CASSLTGNYGYTF
TGTGCCAGCAGCCTGACGGGTAACTATGGCTACACCTTC
>NA|NA|TRBJ2-2|TRBV5-1
CASSGGRDTGELFF
TGCGCCAGCAGTGGCGGGCGGGACACCGGGGAGCTGTTTTTT
>NA|NA|TRBJ1-3|TRBV5-1
CASSQGSRGNTIYF
TGCGCCAGCTCCCAGGGGTCGCGGGGAAACACCATATATTTT
>TRBD1|few|TRBJ1-4|TRBV19
CASSILRLGTAPEKLFF
TGTGCCAGTAGTATACTGCGCCTCGGGACAGCTCCTGAAAAACTGTTTTTT
>NA|NA|TRBJ1-1|TRBV7-9
CASSQSQWNTEAFF
TGTGCCAGCAGCCAATCACAATGGAACACTGAAGCTTTCTTT
>NA|NA|TRBJ1-1|TRBV14
CASSPIQRTEAFF
TGTGCCAGCAGCCCTATCCAAAGGACTGAAGCTTTCTTT
>TRBD2|NA|TRBJ2-3|TRBV3-1/TRBV3-2
CASSQDAVLASGLGTDTQYF
TGTGCCAGCAGCCAAGATGCGGTCTTGGCTAGCGGCTTGGGTACAGATACGCAGTATTTT
>NA|NA|TRBJ2-3|TRBV4-3
CASSQAGAEGTDTQYF
TGCGCCAGCAGCCAGGCCGGGGCCGAAGGTACGGATACGCAGTATTTT
>TRBD2|NA|TRBJ2-1|TRBV4-3
CASSQGLAGGQEQFF
TGCGCCAGCAGCCAGGGACTAGCGGGGGGGCAGGAGCAGTTCTTC
>NA|NA|TRBJ2-4|TRBV12-3/TRBV12-4
CASSLSRVYIQYF
TGTGCCAGCAGTTTAAGCCGGGTATACATTCAGTACTTC
>NA|NA|TRBJ2-2|TRBV6-1
CASSEARGYRGELFF
TGTGCCAGCAGTGAAGCGCGCGGGTACCGAGGGGAGCTGTTTTTT
>NA|NA|TRBJ1-2|TRBV7-9
CASSLEGRANYGYTF
TGTGCCAGCAGCTTAGAGGGACGCGCTAACTATGGCTACACCTTC
>TRBD1|NA|TRBJ2-4|TRBV5-1
CASSAGTGVDIQYF
TGCGCCAGCAGCGCCGGGACAGGGGTTGACATTCAGTACTTC
>NA|NA|TRBJ2-3|TRBV5-8
CASKAGPSTDTQYF
TGTGCCAGCAAGGCCGGACCCAGCACAGATACGCAGTATTTT
>TRBD1|NA|TRBJ1-1|TRBV3-1/TRBV3-2
CASSQDRTGSAFF
TGTGCCAGCAGCCAAGATAGGACAGGGTCCGCTTTCTTT
>NA|NA|TRBJ2-1|TRBV5-1
CASSLPEGSYNEQFF
TGCGCCAGCAGCTTGCCAGAAGGTTCCTACAATGAGCAGTTCTTC
>NA|NA|TRBJ1-1|TRBV6-4
CASTLSVGGEAFF
TGTGCCAGCACCTTGAGTGTGGGAGGTGAAGCTTTCTTT
>NA|NA|TRBJ1-2|TRBV3-1/TRBV3-2
CASSQNSLAGGENYGYTF
TGTGCCAGCAGCCAAAATAGTCTGGCGGGAGGGGAAAACTATGGCTACACCTTC
>TRBD1|NA|TRBJ1-5|TRBV13
CASSTRDRGNQPQHF
TGTGCCAGCAGCACCCGGGACAGGGGGAATCAGCCCCAGCATTTT
>NA|NA|TRBJ1-6|TRBV9
CASSGDNNSPLHF
TGTGCCAGCAGCGGAGACAATAATTCACCCCTCCACTTT
>TRBD2|NA|TRBJ2-5|TRBV7-9
CASSLREGETQYF
TGTGCCAGCAGCTTAAGGGAGGGGGAGACCCAGTACTTC
>NA|NA|TRBJ2-6|TRBV19
CASSIAGSPGANVLTF
TGTGCCAGTAGTATAGCAGGCAGCCCTGGGGCCAACGTCCTGACTTTC
>NA|once|TRBJ2-5|TRBV13
CASSLGAGSGAEETQYF
TGTGCCAGCAGCTTAGGTGCTGGATCGGGGGCCGAGGAGACCCAGTACTTC
>NA|NA|TRBJ2-2|TRBV19
CASRPRRPPTGELFF
TGTGCCTCCCGACCTCGGAGGCCTCCCACCGGGGAGCTGTTTTTT
>NA|NA|TRBJ1-1|TRBV27
CASSSYTQGRDTEAFF
TGTGCCAGCAGTTCCTATACGCAGGGACGGGACACTGAAGCTTTCTTT
>TRBD1|NA|TRBJ2-5|TRBV24-1
CATSDPNRDSYYQETQYF
TGTGCCACCAGTGACCCTAACCGGGACAGCTACTACCAAGAGACCCAGTACTTC
>NA|few|TRBJ2-1|TRBV27
CASSLAGLGNEQFF
TGTGCCAGCAGTTTAGCGGGCCTAGGGAATGAGCAGTTCTTC
>TRBD1|NA|TRBJ1-2|TRBV4-3
CASSQGQGGYGYTF
TGCGCCAGCAGCCAAGGACAGGGCGGCTATGGCTACACCTTC
>TRBD2|NA|TRBJ2-1|TRBV7-9
CASSSTSGSSYNEQFF
TGTGCCAGCAGCTCGACTAGCGGCAGCTCCTACAATGAGCAGTTCTTC